The 25 T cell receptor beta chains below were found in one sample sequenced in a study of blood T cell repertoires in COVID-19. This table comes from immunoSEQ multiplex PCR, and its TCRdb copy is limited to in-frame clones, with some not included. Found here are about 140,000 clones, just under 90% of them singletons; the top ten hold roughly 9.6%. Sequences were obtained from peripheral blood. These receptors all stem from a woman at least 80 years old with acute or convalescent COVID-19.

V usage is TRBV6-6 and J usage is TRBJ1-4, with TRBD1 as a possible D gene (5 bases). The V gene lost 5 bases and the J gene lost 8 bases, with 15 bases spanning the gap. The germline V gene has CDR1 MNHNY and CDR2 SVGAGI (reference sequence). The CDR3 contains 14 residues. The CDR3 protein is CASSRGRAGEKLFF. In DNA form, the CDR3 reads TGTGCCAGCAGTCGGGGGAGGGCGGGCGAAAAACTGTTTTTT.

The J gene is TRBJ2-7, the V gene TRBV20-1; 10 bases are a match to TRBD2. The CDR3 is made up of 15 amino acids. Germline values: CDR1 DFQATT, CDR2 SNEGSKA (reference sequence). J lost 2 bases, V lost 3 bases, and 7 bases had no gene match. In nucleotides, the CDR3 is TGCAGTGCTAGTAGGAGGACTAGCGGAGCCTACGAGCAGTACTTC. Amino acids: CSASRRTSGAYEQYF.

The rearrangement uses TRBV3-1 (or the pseudogene TRBV3-2) and TRBJ1-5, with TRBD1 matching 8 bases. CDR3 length equals 15 residues. Looked up from germline, CDR1 is LGHDT and CDR2 is YNNKEL (reference sequence). The trim removed 5 bases at V and 3 bases at J, leaving 6 bases unmatched. The CDR3 sequence: CASSSGQGINQPQHF. The CDR3 DNA sequence: TGTGCCAGCAGCTCAGGACAGGGCATCAATCAGCCCCAGCATTTT.

This clone was counted only a few times. CDR3 in DNA: TGTGCCAGCAGTTATCGCCAGTTCTACCAAGAGACCCAGTACTTC. Its translation: CASSYRQFYQETQYF. The chain carries TRBV6-5 and TRBJ2-5, with D uncertain. The length of the CDR3 is 15 residues. CDR1 is MNHEY, CDR2 SVGAGI, per germline. V was cut by 3 bases and J by 0 bases, with 11 bases left in between.

The rearrangement uses TRBV10-3 and TRBJ2-1; D possibly corresponds to TRBD1 (6 bases). CDR1 is ENHRY and CDR2 is SYGVKD in the germline V gene. V was cut by 9 bases and J by 3 bases, with 9 bases left in between. The CDR3 is 12 residues long. CDR3 region: CAIGQLYNEQFF. As DNA, the CDR3 is TGTGCCATAGGACAGCTCTACAATGAGCAGTTCTTC.

The chain has TRBV4-1 and TRBJ2-5, with 10 nucleotides matching TRBD1. Germline trimming cut 2 bases from V and 5 bases from J; bases unmatched to any gene: 5. CDR3 length: 15 amino acids. Germline values: CDR1 MGHRA, CDR2 YSYEKL. For the CDR3, the DNA is TGCGCCAGCAGCCAAACGGGACAGGGGAGGGAGACCCAGTACTTC. It codes for CASSQTGQGRETQYF.

The chain recombines TRBV27 with TRBJ2-2; TRBD1 aligns across 9 bases. Germline assignment: CDR1 MNHEY and CDR2 SMNVEV (reference sequence). The V and J ends lost 5 bases and 4 bases, in that order; junction bases with no gene match: 8. The CDR3 sequence is 16 residues long. The CDR3 protein is CASSGRLTGGTGELFF. For the CDR3, the DNA is TGTGCCAGCAGTGGGCGCCTGACAGGGGGCACCGGGGAGCTGTTTTTT.

V and J are TRBV2 and TRBJ2-4; TRBD1 is a possible D gene (6 bases). With 6 bases removed from V and 1 base from J, the gap between germline ends came to 22 bases. The V gene's germline CDR1 is SNHLY and CDR2 FYNNEI. The CDR3 is made up of 18 amino acids. The CDR3 DNA reads as TGTGCCAGCAGGAAAGGACAGCCGAGTCAGCGGGCCAAAAACATTCAGTACTTC. This translates into CASRKGQPSQRAKNIQYF.

This chain links TRBV4-3 with TRBJ1-2; a weak D match, TRBD1 (5 bases). Germline CDR1 and CDR2: LGHNA and YSLEER. V dropped 5 bases and J dropped 5 bases, with 18 bases sitting between them. The CDR3 has 15 residues. DNA of the CDR3: TGCGCCAGCAGCGACAGCTGGGGGGTAGGGTATGGCTACACCTTC. It specifies CASSDSWGVGYGYTF.

The rearrangement joins TRBV2 to TRBJ1-4; D perhaps matches TRBD1 (5 bases). V lost 6 bases and J lost 0, with 8 bases in between. CDR3 length: 14 amino acids. Germline V gene data show CDR1 as SNHLY and CDR2 as FYNNEI. CDR3 DNA sequence: TGTGCCAGCAGCGGACATACAACTAATGAAAAACTGTTTTTT. Its translation: CASSGHTTNEKLFF.

V and J are TRBV7-3 and TRBJ1-2; D not certain. V shed 3 bases and J shed 7 bases, with 12 bases lying between them. Germline CDR1 is SGHTA and CDR2 is FQGTGA. The CDR3 sequence is 13 residues long. The CDR3 nucleotides are TGTGCCAGCAGCTTTAGAGACAAAGCTGGCTACACCTTC. This gives the protein CASSFRDKAGYTF.

The chain couples TRBV18 to TRBJ1-2; a possible D gene is TRBD1 (5 bases). Germline CDR1 is KGHSH and CDR2 is LQKENI. V lost 0 bases to trimming and J lost 4 bases, with 6 bases between them. The CDR3 sequence is 13 residues long. The CDR3 protein is CASSPPQGYGYTF. For the CDR3, the DNA is TGTGCCAGCTCACCACCCCAGGGCTATGGCTACACCTTC.

V usage is TRBV2 and J usage is TRBJ2-3, with a weak D call TRBD2 (5 bases). CDR3 length: 16 amino acids. Looked up from germline, CDR1 is SNHLY and CDR2 is FYNNEI. V was pared by 0 bases and J by 4 bases, with 14 bases between. In DNA, the CDR3 is TGTGCCAGCAGTGAAGCGCTTCTGGGGAGCGCAGATACGCAGTATTTT. Protein sequence: CASSEALLGSADTQYF.

This clone was seen once. This sequence joins TRBV3-1 (or the pseudogene TRBV3-2) and TRBJ2-7; 8 bases line up with TRBD1. Trimming removed 3 bases from V and 3 bases from J; junction bases left unmatched: 4. The CDR3 runs 14 residues. The germline gives CDR1 LGHDT, CDR2 YNNKEL (reference sequence). Here the CDR3 reads CASSHRDRSYEQYF. CDR3 sequence (DNA): TGTGCCAGCAGCCATCGGGACAGGAGCTACGAGCAGTACTTC.

J is TRBJ1-1 and V is TRBV3-1 (or the pseudogene TRBV3-2); no definite D call. This CDR3 region has 12 residues. The germline V gene encodes CDR1 LGHDT and CDR2 YNNKEL (reference sequence). V dropped 0 bases and J dropped 5 bases, with 4 bases sitting between them. CDR3 region: CASSQEETEAFF. The CDR3 nucleotides are TGTGCCAGCAGCCAAGAAGAGACTGAAGCTTTCTTT.

The rearrangement links TRBV2 to TRBJ1-1, with no clear D. The CDR3 loop spans 17 amino acids. Trimming pared 0 bases from V and 3 bases from J, leaving 17 bases between. Germline CDR1 SNHLY, CDR2 FYNNEI. The CDR3 spells CASSEAPLTGSDTEAFF. In nucleotides, the CDR3 is TGTGCCAGCAGTGAAGCTCCCCTGACTGGATCAGACACTGAAGCTTTCTTT.

The chain employs TRBV18 and TRBJ1-2, with a tentative D call TRBD1 (5 bases). Germline CDR1 KGHSH, CDR2 LQKENI. The CDR3 is 15 amino acids. V dropped 3 bases and J dropped 4 bases, with 15 bases sitting between them. The chain's CDR3 is CASSPEWGDGYGYTF. CDR3 sequence (DNA): TGTGCCAGCTCACCCGAGTGGGGGGACGGCTATGGCTACACCTTC.

The chain is built from TRBV7-9 and TRBJ1-1, with a possible D match to TRBD1 (6 bases). CDR3 size: 14 residues. Trimming stripped 5 bases from V and 1 base from J, with 11 bases between. Germline V gene sequence: CDR1 SEHNR, CDR2 FQNEAQ (reference sequence). The CDR3 is CASSRTTGNTEAFF. The CDR3 region has the DNA TGTGCCAGCAGCCGGACGACAGGGAACACTGAAGCTTTCTTT.

The rearrangement uses TRBV6-5 and TRBJ1-1, with 7 nucleotides matching TRBD1. This CDR3 has 13 amino acids. CDR1 MNHEY and CDR2 SVGAGI come from the germline V gene. The junction had 2 bases not matched to a gene; V was cut back by 6 bases and J by 1 base. CDR3 coding DNA: TGTGCCAGCAGGGGACAGACGAACACTGAAGCTTTCTTT. It is translated as CASRGQTNTEAFF.

The J gene is TRBJ2-7, the V gene TRBV2, with TRBD1 matching 8 bases. The V segment lost 4 bases and the J segment 2 bases; nucleotides outside the gene matches: 7. This CDR3 spans 15 amino acids. CDR1 and CDR2 (germline): SNHLY, FYNNEI. The CDR3 DNA is TGTGCCAGCAGTGGAGACAGGGGTACCACCTACGAGCAGTACTTC. Amino acid sequence: CASSGDRGTTYEQYF.

The rearrangement links TRBV14 to TRBJ1-1; D might be TRBD1 (5 bases). This CDR3 spans 13 amino acids. Trimming left V 2 bases short and J 10 bases short, with 14 bases between. CDR1 and CDR2 from the germline V gene are SGHDN and FVKESK. The CDR3 DNA is TGTGCCAGCAGCCAAATCAAAGACAGAGGAGCTTTCTTT. It yields the protein CASSQIKDRGAFF.

This chain connects TRBV7-8 to TRBJ1-6; a weak D match, TRBD1 (6 bases). The germline V gene has CDR1 SGHVS and CDR2 FQNEAQ. The CDR3 extends over 13 amino acids. The germline V and J ends were trimmed by 3 bases and 6 bases, with 6 bases remaining between them. In DNA form, the CDR3 reads TGTGCCAGCAGCTTCAGGGGTAATTCACCCCTCCACTTT. It codes for CASSFRGNSPLHF.

The chain employs TRBV7-2 and TRBJ2-7, with 7 bases that match TRBD2. This CDR3 spans 14 amino acids. Germline V CDR1 and CDR2: SGHTA, FQGNSA. V lost 5 bases to trimming and J lost 3 bases; unmatched junction nucleotides: 7. This CDR3 is CASSPRAGVYEQYF. The CDR3 coding sequence is TGTGCCAGCAGCCCCAGGGCGGGGGTCTACGAGCAGTACTTC.

This chain connects TRBV11-2 to TRBJ2-5; possible D gene TRBD1, 6 bases. Germline CDR1 reads SGHAT; CDR2 reads FQNNGV. With 2 bases removed from V and 2 bases from J, the gap between germline ends came to 15 bases. This CDR3 comprises 16 residues. In DNA form, the CDR3 reads TGTGCCAGCAGCTTAAGGATTGGGGGCACACAAGAGACCCAGTACTTC. Its protein is CASSLRIGGTQETQYF.

The chain employs TRBV30 and TRBJ1-6; the match to TRBD1 covers 7 bases. The junction had 11 bases not matched to a gene; V was cut back by 3 bases and J by 0 bases. Germline-derived CDR1 and CDR2 are GTSNPN and SVGIG (reference sequence). This CDR3 spans 18 amino acids. The CDR3 nucleotides are TGTGCCTGGAGCGCCCGGGACAGATTCCGCTCCTATAATTCACCCCTCCACTTT. Its protein product is CAWSARDRFRSYNSPLHF. The whole variable domain, remainder taken from reference TRBV30 and TRBJ1-6, is SQTIHQWPATLVQPVGSPLSLECTVEGTSNPNLYWYRQAAGRGLQLLFYSVGIGQISSEVPQNLSASRPQDRQFILSSKKLLLSDSGFYLCAWSARDRFRSYNSPLHFGNGTRLTVT.